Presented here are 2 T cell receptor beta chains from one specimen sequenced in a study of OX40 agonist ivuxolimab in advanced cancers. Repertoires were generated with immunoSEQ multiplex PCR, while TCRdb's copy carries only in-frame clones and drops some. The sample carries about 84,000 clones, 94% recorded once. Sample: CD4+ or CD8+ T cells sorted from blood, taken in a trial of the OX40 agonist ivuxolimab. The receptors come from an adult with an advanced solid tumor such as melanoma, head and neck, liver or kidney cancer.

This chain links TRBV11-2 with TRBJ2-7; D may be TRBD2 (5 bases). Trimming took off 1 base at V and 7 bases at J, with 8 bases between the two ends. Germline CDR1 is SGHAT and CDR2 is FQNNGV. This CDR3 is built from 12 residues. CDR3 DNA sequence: TGTGCCAGCAGCTTAGGCCCGGGGGAGCAGTACTTC. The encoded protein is CASSLGPGEQYF.

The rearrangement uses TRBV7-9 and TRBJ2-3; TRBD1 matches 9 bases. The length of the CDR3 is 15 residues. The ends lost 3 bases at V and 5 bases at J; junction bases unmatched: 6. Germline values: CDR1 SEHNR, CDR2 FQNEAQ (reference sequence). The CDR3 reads CASSLGQGSRDTQYF. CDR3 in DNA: TGTGCCAGCAGCTTGGGACAGGGTTCAAGAGATACGCAGTATTTT.